A selection of T cell receptor beta chains follows, all from one sample in a study of T cell responses to AZD1222 COVID-19 vaccine. Libraries were prepared by immunoSEQ multiplex PCR; TCRdb keeps only in-frame clonotypes and omits some of them. The data contain roughly 130,000 clones, 94% of them singletons. This specimen consisted of peripheral blood, obtained on day 0 of AZD1222 vaccination. Receptor source: an adult in good health. CDR3s include the opening cysteine and the closing phenylalanine or tryptophan.

v_gene	j_gene	CDR3aa
TRBV5-6	TRBJ1-2	CASSLAALRYFDGYTF
TRBV27	TRBJ2-7	CASSLGQGGVEQYF
TRBV11-2	TRBJ1-2	CASSLVRGRAIGYTF
TRBV19	TRBJ1-4	CASNPQGGNEKLFF
TRBV11-2	TRBJ2-2	CASSSGTTSFVTGELFF
TRBV5-1	TRBJ2-3	CASSSKGGRADWGLTDTQYF
TRBV6-5	TRBJ2-3	CASSYTRKFEDTQYF
TRBV19	TRBJ1-5	CASSIAGGSNQPQHF
TRBV6-1	TRBJ2-4	CASSEKRLAKNIQYF
TRBV7-2	TRBJ1-5	CASSLVGQGINQPQHF
TRBV6-5	TRBJ2-7	CASSYDRGAYEQYF
TRBV6-5	TRBJ2-5	CASSYRDWETQYF
TRBV6-6	TRBJ2-3	CATARDRLRTDTQYF
TRBV19	TRBJ2-6	CASSPRSGSNVLTF
TRBV25-1	TRBJ1-3	CASSKLGGTGNTIYF
TRBV12-3/TRBV12-4	TRBJ2-5	CASTLGGIETQYF
TRBV10-2	TRBJ2-7	CASSAFYQTGPTWEQYF
TRBV27	TRBJ2-1	CASSVVVGRDNEQFF
TRBV7-2	TRBJ1-1	CASRQQTNTEAFF
TRBV27	TRBJ1-2	CASSLKWDRATGGYTF
TRBV27	TRBJ1-5	CASSLRSGQGRQPQHF
TRBV5-1	TRBJ1-4	CASSPGTLATNEKLFF
TRBV4-3	TRBJ2-7	CASSQNSGPWEQYF
TRBV4-1	TRBJ2-1	CASSQAGTSAYNEQFF
TRBV4-1	TRBJ2-5	CASSQDKERDRETQYF